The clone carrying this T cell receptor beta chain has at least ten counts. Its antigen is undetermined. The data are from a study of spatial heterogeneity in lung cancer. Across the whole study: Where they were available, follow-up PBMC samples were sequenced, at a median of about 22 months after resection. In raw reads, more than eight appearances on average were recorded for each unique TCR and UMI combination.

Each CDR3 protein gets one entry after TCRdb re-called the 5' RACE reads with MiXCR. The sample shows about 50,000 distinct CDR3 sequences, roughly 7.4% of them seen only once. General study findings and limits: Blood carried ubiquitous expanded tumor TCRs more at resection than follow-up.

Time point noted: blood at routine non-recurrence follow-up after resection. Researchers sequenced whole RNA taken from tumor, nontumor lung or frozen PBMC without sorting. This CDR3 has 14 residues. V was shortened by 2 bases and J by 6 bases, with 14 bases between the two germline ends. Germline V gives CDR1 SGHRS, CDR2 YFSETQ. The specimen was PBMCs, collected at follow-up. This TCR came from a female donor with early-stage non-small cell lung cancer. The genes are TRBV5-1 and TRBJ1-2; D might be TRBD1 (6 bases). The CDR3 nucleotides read TGCGCCAGCAGCTTTAACAGGGTAGAGGATGGCTACACCTTC. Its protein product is CASSFNRVEDGYTF.